This T cell receptor (beta chain) was sequenced in a study of blood T cell repertoires in COVID-19. Study background: Researchers got acute and convalescent COVID-19 samples from the United States, Italy and Spain.

Participants spanned ages about 18 to 95 years and resided in around 25 US areas. As originally analysed: Amplification from reference gene primers served as the basis for estimated nucleated cell counts. The assay was immunoSEQ multiplex PCR, and TCRdb's table has in-frame clones only and misses some. V and J calls and clone size are copied from that table; D and trimming were computed from the DNA. The table has 70,000 to 90,000 clones, roughly 90% seen once. Germline V gene sequence: CDR1 LGHDT, CDR2 YNNKEL (reference sequence). Trimming shortened V by 3 bases and J by 5 bases, and 10 bases separated the two germline ends. This CDR3 comprises 13 residues.

The specimen sequenced was PBMCs or T cells enriched from blood (not recorded which). The TCR originated in a woman in her forties or fifties with acute COVID-19. This chain uses TRBV3-1 (or the pseudogene TRBV3-2) with TRBJ1-2, with a tentative D call TRBD1 (6 bases). CDR3 protein: CASSQDSIYGYTF. Written as DNA, the CDR3 is TGTGCCAGCAGCCAGGACAGTATTTATGGCTACACCTTC.